This TCR beta chain was observed in a study of blood T cell repertoires in COVID-19 (dated by TCRdb to about 2020). Looking at the study overall: Samples from collaborators originated in the United States, Italy and Spain and spanned both the acute and convalescent phases of COVID-19. Where available, HLA class I and class II types were obtained from metadata supplied by the sample provider rather than from assay-based typing. The sample metadata nearly always contained a de-identified subject ID, COVID-19 status, age in years and sex. The samples were drawn from two sources: the first 160 participants of the ongoing ImmuneRACE study, and 1,200 or so subjects contributed by 6 global collaborators. Subjects who had been exposed to COVID-19, were actively infected with it, or had recovered from it provided the deeply sampled blood TCRbeta repertoires that made up the dataset. The repertoires were released in a freely available public database intended as a resource for research on the immune response to SARS-CoV-2. The material from the prospective study consisted of cDNA or gDNA derived from T cells, B-cell-depleted T cells, or PBMCs.

In this sample, this clone turned up once. No cognate antigen has been identified for it. Per-nucleotide qualities are absent, and no much larger clonotype sits a single base away. Collaborating institutions collected whole blood in K2EDTA tubes following their own protocols. For TCRbeta analysis, collaborators shipped samples as frozen whole blood, isolated PBMCs, or DNA extracted from either of those sample types. The CDR3 spans 14 residues, from the cysteine through the phenylalanine. The DNA shown is the 42-base CDR3, in frame from base 1. In the germline V gene, CDR1 corresponds to MGHRA and CDR2 to YSYEKL. Trimming costs V 0 bases and J 5 bases, and their ends lie 10 bases apart. TCRbeta CDR3 regions were amplified from genomic DNA using the immunoSEQ Assay, a bias-controlled multiplex PCR. The study's own analysis went as follows. Within the assay, amplification of reference gene primers was used to estimate how many nucleated cells each sample contained. To quantify the absolute abundance of each unique TCRbeta CDR3 rearrangement, sequence reads were collapsed and filtered. For each sample, productive Simpson clonality was calculated as the square root of Simpson's diversity index across productive rearrangements. The table was pulled from immuneACCESS by TCRdb, which kept in-frame rearrangements only. Such tables lose some clones; where checked, under half of the loss comes from unresolved V genes, and the rest has no known cause. From that table come the V and J calls and clone size; the DNA was used to work out D and trimming. The sample data list roughly 100,000 clones, and about 90% of these were observed just once. The top ten clones comprise 3% to 3.5% of the sample.

Points the paper makes about the study in general: The amount of clinical and demographic metadata varied by source and participant and was provided uncurated.

This receptor was obtained from a middle-aged man in a cohort sampled during active COVID-19. Sequenced: peripheral blood. The sequence joins TRBV4-1 to TRBJ2-5; TRBD1 is possibly the D segment (6 matching bases). The DNA sequence follows: TGCGCCAGCAGCCAAGAGACAGGCTGGGAGACCCAGTACTTC. Protein translation: CASSQETGWETQYF.